These 26 T cell receptor beta chains came from one sample sequenced in a study of blood T cells in healthy people across ages. PCR was performed a second time for about 6 to 12 cycles using a sample-barcoded 5' primer and a J-beta primer mix. MiXCR was run by TCRdb on the 5' RACE reads, yielding one entry per CDR3 protein. Here the sample spans around 500,000 distinct CDR3 sequences, roughly a quarter being singletons. These sequences were also reported in another study, on T cells of mothers and their children.

Material for sequencing was blood. These TCRs come from a boy aged 2 to 9 in good health.

The V call is TRBV30, the J call TRBJ2-2; D gene unclear. The CDR3 totals 14 residues. V was trimmed by 2 bases and J by 3 bases, leaving 10 bases between them. Germline CDR1 reads GTSNPN; CDR2 reads SVGIG (reference sequence). DNA for the CDR3: TGTGCCTGGAGTAGGGTTACGGACACCGGGGAGCTGTTTTTT. It is translated as CAWSRVTDTGELFF.

This chain links TRBV7-9 with TRBJ1-2, with D possibly matching TRBD1 (6 bases). The CDR3 has 14 amino acids. The germline V gene encodes CDR1 SEHNR and CDR2 FQNEAQ (reference sequence). Trimming pared 5 bases from V and 5 bases from J, leaving 15 bases between. The CDR3 here is CASSRLGAAYGYTF. In nucleotides, the CDR3 is TGTGCCAGCAGCCGACTGGGGGCGGCGTATGGCTACACCTTC.

The V call is TRBV4-2, the J call TRBJ2-1; 9 nucleotides agree with TRBD2. Germline V lookup: CDR1 LGHNA, CDR2 YNFKEQ. The junction had 28 bases not matched to a gene; V was cut back by 3 bases and J by 10 bases. The CDR3 consists of 21 residues. CDR3 bases: TGTGCCAGCAGCCAGGAGGTTGTCGGGCTAGCGGGGCTTCGCCCCCGGATAGAGCAGTTCTTC. Its protein product is CASSQEVVGLAGLRPRIEQFF.

The table lists this clonotype with many counts. CDR3 DNA sequence: TGCGCCAGCAGCTTGCATCCTAGCGGGGACTACGAGCAGTACTTC. Protein: CASSLHPSGDYEQYF. The chain employs TRBV5-1 and TRBJ2-7; 9 bases agree with TRBD2. Germline trimming cut 1 base from V and 3 bases from J; bases unmatched to any gene: 5. The CDR3 consists of 15 residues. Per the germline V gene, CDR1 is SGHRS and CDR2 is YFSETQ.

V and J are TRBV20-1 and TRBJ2-1; the match to TRBD2 covers 12 bases. Germline trimming cut 1 base from V and 4 bases from J; bases unmatched to any gene: 2. The CDR3 totals 15 residues. Germline CDR1 and CDR2: DFQATT and SNEGSKA (reference sequence). The CDR3 nucleotides read TGCAGTGCTAGAGTGGGGACTAGCGGGTACAATGAGCAGTTCTTC. Its translation is CSARVGTSGYNEQFF.

This clonotype has more than one count but fewer than ten. This chain uses TRBV10-2 with TRBJ2-7; tentatively, D is TRBD1 (5 bases). This CDR3 has 14 amino acids. Germline CDR1 reads WSHSY; CDR2 reads SAAADI. V was trimmed by 6 bases and J by 4 bases, leaving 16 bases between them. CDR3 loop: CASSPPGIGYEQYF. CDR3 bases: TGCGCCAGCAGCCCCCCAGGGATCGGATACGAGCAGTACTTC.

This clonotype has only a few counts. The chain carries TRBV7-9 and TRBJ2-3; D possibly matches TRBD1 or TRBD2 (6 bases each). The CDR3 sequence is 14 residues long. CDR1 is SEHNR, CDR2 FQNEAQ, per germline (reference sequence). With 6 bases removed from V and 5 bases from J, the gap between germline ends came to 15 bases. The CDR3 loop is CASRGGTEEDTQYF. CDR3 sequence (DNA): TGTGCCAGCAGGGGGGGCACCGAGGAAGATACGCAGTATTTT.

This chain links TRBV9 with TRBJ1-5; no firm D call. V lost 1 base to trimming and J lost 0 bases, with 8 bases between them. Germline V gives CDR1 SGDLS, CDR2 YYNGEE. The CDR3 is made up of 15 amino acids. CDR3 in amino acids: CASSVLSDSNQPQHF. The CDR3 nucleotides are TGTGCCAGCAGCGTACTATCTGATAGCAATCAGCCCCAGCATTTT.

The gene calls are TRBV15 and TRBJ2-1; 9 nucleotides match TRBD2. Looked up from germline, CDR1 is LNHNV and CDR2 is YYDKDF (reference sequence). The CDR3 contains 16 residues. J lost 2 bases, V lost 1 base, and 3 bases had no gene match. Written as DNA, the CDR3 is TGTGCCACCAGCAGAGGTGCTAGCGGGACCTACAATGAGCAGTTCTTC. Residues: CATSRGASGTYNEQFF.

V gene TRBV7-2 combines with J gene TRBJ1-1, with 9 bases aligning to TRBD1. Germline V gives CDR1 SGHTA, CDR2 FQGNSA. The trim removed 7 bases at V and 3 bases at J, leaving 12 bases unmatched. This CDR3 has 16 residues. CDR3 DNA sequence: TGTGCCAGCACCACGACAGGGGGGGTTTGGTACACTGAAGCTTTCTTT. It codes for CASTTTGGVWYTEAFF. Full variable domain (outside the CDR3, taken from reference TRBV7-2 and TRBJ1-1): GAGVSQSPSNKVTEKGKDVELRCDPISGHTALYWYRQSLGQGLEFLIYFQGNSAPDKSGLPSDRFSAERTGGSVSTLTIQRTQQEDSAVYLCASTTTGGVWYTEAFFGQGTRLTVV.

This sequence joins TRBV29-1 and TRBJ2-2, with 7 bases fitting TRBD1. CDR3 size: 13 residues. Per the germline V gene, CDR1 is SQVTM and CDR2 is ANQGSEA. Unmatched junction bases numbered 6, after V lost 7 bases and J lost 4 bases. The CDR3 nucleotides are TGCAGCGCTTCAGGGGGAAGCACCGGGGAGCTGTTTTTT. Encoded protein: CSASGGSTGELFF.

Only a few counts were recorded for this clonotype. The rearrangement uses TRBV6-5 and TRBJ2-3; D perhaps matches TRBD2 (5 bases). Trimming pared 0 bases from V and 2 bases from J, leaving 12 bases between. The CDR3 sequence is 16 residues long. The germline gives CDR1 MNHEY, CDR2 SVGAGI. In DNA, the CDR3 is TGTGCCAGCAGTTACTCGAAGAGGGCCAACACAGATACGCAGTATTTT. It encodes CASSYSKRANTDTQYF.

This clonotype was seen more than once but under ten times. The chain employs TRBV29-1 and TRBJ1-2, with 7 bases lining up with TRBD1. J lost 6 bases, V lost 7 bases, and 14 bases had no gene match. Germline CDR1 SQVTM, CDR2 ANQGSEA. This CDR3 has 14 residues. CDR3 protein: CSGMGPGTVNGYTF. As DNA, the CDR3 is TGCAGCGGCATGGGCCCCGGGACAGTCAATGGCTACACCTTC.

This clonotype was seen a few times. This sequence joins TRBV7-9 and TRBJ1-2, with D unclear. V gave up 3 bases and J gave up 8 bases, with 16 bases separating them. Germline CDR1 is SEHNR and CDR2 is FQNEAQ (reference sequence). This CDR3 comprises 14 residues. The CDR3 DNA is TGTGCCAGCAGCTTCGATAAGGGTTGGAGCGGCTACACCTTC. This sequence encodes CASSFDKGWSGYTF.

This rearrangement joins TRBV27 to TRBJ2-1; D may match TRBD1 or TRBD2 (5 bases each). The germline V gene has CDR1 MNHEY and CDR2 SMNVEV (reference sequence). The CDR3 loop spans 15 amino acids. V lost 3 bases, J lost 8 bases, and 17 bases lay in between. The CDR3, as DNA: TGTGCCAGCAGTTTTGGGACGGGGAATTTCGATGAGCAGTTCTTC. It specifies CASSFGTGNFDEQFF.

This clonotype came up a few times. This chain uses TRBV12-3 or TRBV12-4 with TRBJ2-2; no definite D call. The CDR3 sequence is 14 residues long. Trimming took 6 bases from V and 7 from J, leaving 15 bases between them. CDR3 bases: TGTGCCAGCAGGTCCGACTTGGGATTCGGGGAGCTGTTTTTT. Translating it yields CASRSDLGFGELFF.

V usage is TRBV6-5 and J usage is TRBJ1-2; D not resolved. Per the germline V gene, CDR1 is MNHEY and CDR2 is SVGAGI. The length of the CDR3 is 14 residues. V lost 6 bases and J 0 bases, leaving 11 bases between the germline ends. The CDR3 reads CASREGPTNYGYTF. The DNA for the CDR3 is TGTGCCAGCAGGGAAGGTCCCACTAACTATGGCTACACCTTC.

The chain combines TRBV29-1 with TRBJ1-1; a weak D match, TRBD1 (6 bases). Trimming pared 4 bases from V and 4 bases from J, leaving 16 bases between. The CDR3 extends over 14 amino acids. Germline V gene sequence: CDR1 SQVTM, CDR2 ANQGSEA. CDR3 bases: TGCAGCGTTGTGGGGCAGGGGTCGGGCACTGAAGCTTTCTTT. Its protein is CSVVGQGSGTEAFF. The whole variable domain, remainder taken from reference TRBV29-1 and TRBJ1-1, is SAVISQKPSRDICQRGTSLTIQCQVDSQVTMMFWYRQQPGQSLTLIATANQGSEATYESGFVIDKFPISRPNLTFSTLTVSNMSPEDSSIYLCSVVGQGSGTEAFFGQGTRLTVV.

This sequence joins TRBV6-6 and TRBJ2-2; weak D call: TRBD1 (7 bases). V was trimmed by 6 bases and J by 5 bases, leaving 13 bases between them. CDR3 size: 14 residues. Germline V gives CDR1 MNHNY, CDR2 SVGAGI (reference sequence). CDR3 nucleotides: TGTGCCAGCAGACGACAGGGAGGAACCGGGGAGCTGTTTTTT. Protein sequence: CASRRQGGTGELFF.

This sequence joins TRBV28 and TRBJ1-3; D gene ambiguous. The ends were cut back, 3 bases at V and 2 bases at J, with 20 bases in the middle. The CDR3 is 18 residues long. Germline V CDR1 and CDR2: MDHEN, SYDVKM. The CDR3 region is CASSFPPGAVTAGNTIYF. In DNA, the CDR3 is TGTGCCAGCAGTTTCCCGCCTGGCGCAGTTACCGCTGGAAACACCATATATTTT.

This chain joins TRBV20-1 and TRBJ1-2; D uncertain. Trimming pared 3 bases from V and 6 bases from J, leaving 11 bases between. In germline, CDR1 is DFQATT, CDR2 SNEGSKA (reference sequence). The CDR3 runs to 12 residues. The CDR3 DNA follows: TGCAGTGCTAGTGCTACAGCCAATGGCTACACCTTC. Its translation: CSASATANGYTF.

This clonotype appeared a few times. The rearrangement uses TRBV4-1 and TRBJ1-2; 9 nucleotides match TRBD1. The V gene's germline CDR1 is MGHRA and CDR2 YSYEKL. The length of the CDR3 is 16 residues. V dropped 0 bases and J dropped 4; count of bases not matched to a gene: 6. This CDR3 reads CASSQDSRTGAYGYTF. The CDR3 nucleotides are TGCGCCAGCAGCCAAGATTCCCGGACAGGGGCCTATGGCTACACCTTC.

This clonotype was found a few times. The chain links TRBV20-1 to TRBJ1-6; unclear D gene. This CDR3 has 15 amino acids. Trimming pared 2 bases from V and 7 bases from J, leaving 15 bases between. Germline V lookup: CDR1 DFQATT, CDR2 SNEGSKA (reference sequence). CDR3 coding DNA: TGCAGTGCTAGATTCCCAGGAAGGGAGAATTCACCCCTCCACTTT. Its translation: CSARFPGRENSPLHF.

This chain joins TRBV19 and TRBJ2-7; 8 positions match TRBD1. CDR1 and CDR2 (germline): LNHDA, SQIVND (reference sequence). The CDR3 sequence is 15 residues long. Losses at the gene ends were 3 bases for V and 0 bases for J; bases not matched to a gene: 4. CDR3 region: CASSIGQGYSYEQYF. The CDR3 nucleotides are TGTGCCAGTAGTATCGGACAGGGTTACTCCTACGAGCAGTACTTC.

This chain uses TRBV29-1 with TRBJ2-4; D gene uncertain. CDR1 and CDR2 from the germline V gene are SQVTM and ANQGSEA. This CDR3 spans 13 amino acids. V lost 5 bases to trimming and J lost 3 bases, with 11 bases between them. Here the CDR3 reads CSVSPPNKNIQYF. Written as DNA, the CDR3 is TGCAGCGTTTCACCCCCGAACAAAAACATTCAGTACTTC.

This clonotype was picked up a small number of times. The chain employs TRBV12-3 or TRBV12-4 and TRBJ1-6; no clear D gene. The CDR3 is 14 residues long. V dropped 4 bases and J dropped 5 bases, with 9 bases sitting between them. The CDR3 sequence is CASSSTVNNSPLHF. In nucleotides, the CDR3 is TGTGCCAGCAGTTCTACTGTGAATAATTCACCCCTCCACTTT.